This T cell receptor (beta chain) was identified during a study of shared clonotypes between healthy human individuals. Study as a whole: Contributing individuals were a couple of females and three males aged 18 to 49. There were three CD4 naive, three CD4 memory, two CD8 naive and one CD8 memory plates per donor.

The sample holds a few counts of this clone. At the DNA level, this CDR3 is encoded by other sequences in the same sample as well. The repertoire was sequenced with immunoSEQ multiplex PCR; TCRdb's copy has only in-frame clones and lacks some. The data contain approximately 2,000,000 clones, approximately 92% of them singletons. Trimming removed 2 bases from V and 0 bases from J; junction bases left unmatched: 2. Germline CDR1 and CDR2: SGHDT and YYEEEE. This CDR3 is built from 14 residues. Terminally differentiated effector memory CD45RA+ cells were excluded from the naive CD8 cells, which were CD45RO-negative and positively selected for CCR7. Donors, without exception, were Caucasian adults residing in Nashville, Tennessee.

The V gene is TRBV5-6, the J gene TRBJ2-7, with 7 positions matching TRBD1. The sequence was obtained from a man aged 18 to 30 in good health. Some clones in this sample may be carry-over from other donors' samples. The sequencing sample was made of naive CD8+ T cells from PBMCs. This CDR3 is CASSFGTVSYEQYF. DNA for the CDR3: TGTGCCAGCAGCTTTGGGACAGTCTCCTACGAGCAGTACTTC.